What follows describes a single T cell receptor beta chain. This entry comes from a study of beta chain features in type 1 diabetes. Study-wide background: Sorted cells numbering around 110,000,000 were examined across all samples.

Trimming cost V 4 bases and J 1 base; bases outside gene matches: 0. CDR1 is SEHNR and CDR2 is FQNEAQ in the germline V gene (reference sequence). This CDR3 has 13 residues. Expressed TCRB transcripts were sequenced, since all the RNA that had been isolated was reverse transcribed. Method: immunoSEQ multiplex PCR; TCRdb's copy keeps in-frame clones and lacks some. The repertoire includes 110,000 to 150,000 clones, 9.2% of them detected once, and about 0.68% sits in the top ten. The specimen sequenced was central memory CD4+ T cells from blood. The receptor's source is a man younger than 30 in good health. This chain connects TRBV7-9 to TRBJ2-7; 8 bases fit TRBD2. CDR3: CASSSGGSYEQYF. The DNA for the CDR3 is TGTGCCAGCAGCTCGGGGGGGTCCTACGAGCAGTACTTC. The whole variable domain, remainder taken from reference TRBV7-9 and TRBJ2-7, is DTGVSQNPRHKITKRGQNVTFRCDPISEHNRLYWYRQTLGQGPEFLTYFQNEAQLEKSRLLSDRFSAERPKGSFSTLEIQRTEQGDSAMYLCASSSGGSYEQYFGPGTRLTVT.